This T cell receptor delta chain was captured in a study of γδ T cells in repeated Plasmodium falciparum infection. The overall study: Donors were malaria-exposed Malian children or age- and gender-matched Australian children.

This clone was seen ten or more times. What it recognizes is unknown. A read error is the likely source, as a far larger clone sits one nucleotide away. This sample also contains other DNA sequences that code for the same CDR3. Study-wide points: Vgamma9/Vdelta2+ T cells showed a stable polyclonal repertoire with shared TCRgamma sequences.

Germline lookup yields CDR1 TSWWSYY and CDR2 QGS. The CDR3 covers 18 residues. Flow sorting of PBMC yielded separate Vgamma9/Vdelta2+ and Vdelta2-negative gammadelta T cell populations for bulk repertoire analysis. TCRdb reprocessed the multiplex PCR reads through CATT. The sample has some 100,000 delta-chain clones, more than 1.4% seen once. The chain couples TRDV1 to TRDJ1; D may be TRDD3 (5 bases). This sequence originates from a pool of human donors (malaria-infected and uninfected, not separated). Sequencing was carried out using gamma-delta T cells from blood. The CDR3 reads CALGERTFGPMYTDKLIF. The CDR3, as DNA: TGTGCCCTTGGGGAACGTACGTTTGGACCGATGTACACCGATAAACTCATCTTT.